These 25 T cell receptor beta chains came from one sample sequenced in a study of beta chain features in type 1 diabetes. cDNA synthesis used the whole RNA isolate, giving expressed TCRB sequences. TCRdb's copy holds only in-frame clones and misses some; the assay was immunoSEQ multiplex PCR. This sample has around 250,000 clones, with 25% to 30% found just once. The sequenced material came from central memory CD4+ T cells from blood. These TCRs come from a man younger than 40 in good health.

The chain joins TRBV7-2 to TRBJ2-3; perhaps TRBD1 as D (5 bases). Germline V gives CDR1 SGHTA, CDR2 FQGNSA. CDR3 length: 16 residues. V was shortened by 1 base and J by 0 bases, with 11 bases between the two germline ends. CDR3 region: CASSLGGKGSTDTQYF. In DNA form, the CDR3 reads TGTGCCAGCAGCTTAGGGGGTAAGGGGAGCACAGATACGCAGTATTTT.

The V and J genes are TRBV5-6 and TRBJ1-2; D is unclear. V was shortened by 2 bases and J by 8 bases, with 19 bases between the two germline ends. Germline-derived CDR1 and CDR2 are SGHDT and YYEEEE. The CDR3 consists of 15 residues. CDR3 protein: CASSFSRGSLRGYTF. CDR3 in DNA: TGTGCCAGCAGCTTCTCGCGTGGGAGCCTGAGGGGCTACACCTTC.

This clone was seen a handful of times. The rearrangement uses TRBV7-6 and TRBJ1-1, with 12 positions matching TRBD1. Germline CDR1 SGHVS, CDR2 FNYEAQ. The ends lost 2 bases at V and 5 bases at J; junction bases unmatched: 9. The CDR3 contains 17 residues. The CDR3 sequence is CASSLYGTGGARTEAFF. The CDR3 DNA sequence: TGTGCCAGCAGCTTATATGGGACAGGGGGCGCGAGGACTGAAGCTTTCTTT.

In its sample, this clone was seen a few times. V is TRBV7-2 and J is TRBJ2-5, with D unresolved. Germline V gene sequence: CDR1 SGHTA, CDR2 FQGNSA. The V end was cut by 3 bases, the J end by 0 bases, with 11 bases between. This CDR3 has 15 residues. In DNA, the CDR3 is TGTGCCAGCAGCTTGGTGGCGGCGCACCAAGAGACCCAGTACTTC. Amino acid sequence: CASSLVAAHQETQYF.

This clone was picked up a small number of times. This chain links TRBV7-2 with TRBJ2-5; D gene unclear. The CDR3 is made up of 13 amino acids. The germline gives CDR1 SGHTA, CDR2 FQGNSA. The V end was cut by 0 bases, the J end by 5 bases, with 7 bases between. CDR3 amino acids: CASSLASRETQYF. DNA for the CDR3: TGTGCCAGCAGCTTAGCCAGTCGGGAGACCCAGTACTTC.

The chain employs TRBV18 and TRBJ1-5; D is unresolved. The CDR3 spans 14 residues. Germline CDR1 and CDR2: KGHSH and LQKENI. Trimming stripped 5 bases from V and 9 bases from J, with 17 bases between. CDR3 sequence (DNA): TGTGCCAGCTCAACGGGAGACGGCACCTCGCCCCAGCATTTT. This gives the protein CASSTGDGTSPQHF.

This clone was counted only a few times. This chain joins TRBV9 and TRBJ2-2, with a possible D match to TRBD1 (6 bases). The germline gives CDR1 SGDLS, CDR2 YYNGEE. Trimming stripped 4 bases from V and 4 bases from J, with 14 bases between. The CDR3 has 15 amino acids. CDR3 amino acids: CASSIQGRATGELFF. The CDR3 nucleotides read TGTGCCAGCAGCATACAGGGTAGGGCCACCGGGGAGCTGTTTTTT.

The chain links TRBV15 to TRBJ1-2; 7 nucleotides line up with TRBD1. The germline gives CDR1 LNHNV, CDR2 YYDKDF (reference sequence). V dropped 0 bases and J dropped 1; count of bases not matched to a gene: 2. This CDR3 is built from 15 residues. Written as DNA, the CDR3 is TGTGCCACCAGCAGAGATCGGGACAGTAACTATGGCTACACCTTC. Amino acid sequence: CATSRDRDSNYGYTF.

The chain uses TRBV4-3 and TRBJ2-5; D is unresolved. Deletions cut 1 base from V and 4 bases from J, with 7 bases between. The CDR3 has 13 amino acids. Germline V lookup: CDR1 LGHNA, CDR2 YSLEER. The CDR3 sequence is CASSQVPGETQYF. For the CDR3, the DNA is TGCGCCAGCAGCCAAGTTCCCGGAGAGACCCAGTACTTC.

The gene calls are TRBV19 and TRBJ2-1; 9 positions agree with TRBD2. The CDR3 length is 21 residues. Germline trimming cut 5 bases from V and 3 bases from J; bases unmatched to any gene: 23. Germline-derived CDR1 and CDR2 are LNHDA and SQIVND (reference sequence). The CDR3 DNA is TGTGCCAGTAGTCCGACATATTTTATTTCCTCGACTAGCGGAGTCTACAATGAGCAGTTCTTC. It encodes CASSPTYFISSTSGVYNEQFF. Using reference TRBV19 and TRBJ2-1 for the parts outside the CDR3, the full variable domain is DGGITQSPKYLFRKEGQNVTLSCEQNLNHDAMYWYRQDPGQGLRLIYYSQIVNDFQKGDIAEGYSVSREKKESFPLTVTSAQKNPTAFYLCASSPTYFISSTSGVYNEQFFGPGTRLTVL.

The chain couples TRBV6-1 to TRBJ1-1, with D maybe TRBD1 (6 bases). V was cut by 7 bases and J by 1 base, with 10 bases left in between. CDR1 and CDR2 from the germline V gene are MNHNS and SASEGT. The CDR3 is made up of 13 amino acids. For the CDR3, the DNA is TGTGCCAGCAAAGGACAGCAGAACACTGAAGCTTTCTTT. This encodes CASKGQQNTEAFF.

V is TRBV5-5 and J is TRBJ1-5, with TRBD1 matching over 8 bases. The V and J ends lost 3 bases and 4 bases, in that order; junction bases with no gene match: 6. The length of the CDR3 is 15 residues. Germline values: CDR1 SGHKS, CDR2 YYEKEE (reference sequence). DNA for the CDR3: TGTGCCAGCAGCTACCTGGGGACAGGTAATCAGCCCCAGCATTTT. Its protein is CASSYLGTGNQPQHF.

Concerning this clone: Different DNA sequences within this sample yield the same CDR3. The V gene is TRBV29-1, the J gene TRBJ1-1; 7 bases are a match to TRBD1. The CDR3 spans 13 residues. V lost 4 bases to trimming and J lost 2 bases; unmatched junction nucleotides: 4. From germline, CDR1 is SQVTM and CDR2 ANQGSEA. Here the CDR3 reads CSVGGQLNTEAFF. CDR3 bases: TGCAGCGTTGGGGGACAGTTAAACACTGAAGCTTTCTTT.

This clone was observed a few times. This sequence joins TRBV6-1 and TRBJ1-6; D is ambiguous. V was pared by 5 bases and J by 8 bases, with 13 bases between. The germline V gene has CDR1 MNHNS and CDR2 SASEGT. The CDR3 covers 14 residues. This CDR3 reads CASSTGGPYSPLHF. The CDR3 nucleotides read TGTGCCAGCAGTACGGGAGGGCCCTATTCACCCCTCCACTTT.

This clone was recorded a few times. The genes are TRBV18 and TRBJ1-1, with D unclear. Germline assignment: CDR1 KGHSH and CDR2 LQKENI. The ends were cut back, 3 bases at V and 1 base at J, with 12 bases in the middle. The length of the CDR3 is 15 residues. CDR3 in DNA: TGTGCCAGCTCACCTCCTTCCAAGGGGAACACTGAAGCTTTCTTT. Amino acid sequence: CASSPPSKGNTEAFF.

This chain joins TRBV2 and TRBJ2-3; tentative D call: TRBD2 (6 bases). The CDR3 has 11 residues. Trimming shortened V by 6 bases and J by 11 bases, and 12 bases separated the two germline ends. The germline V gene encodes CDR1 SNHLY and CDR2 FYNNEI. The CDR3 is CASRRERGQYF. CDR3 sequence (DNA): TGTGCCAGCAGACGGGAGAGGGGGCAGTATTTT. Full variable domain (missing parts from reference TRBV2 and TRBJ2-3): EPEVTQTPSHQVTQMGQEVILRCVPISNHLYFYWYRQILGQKVEFLVSFYNNEISEKSEIFDDQFSVERPDGSNFTLKIRSTKLEDSAMYFCASRRERGQYFGPGTRLTVL.

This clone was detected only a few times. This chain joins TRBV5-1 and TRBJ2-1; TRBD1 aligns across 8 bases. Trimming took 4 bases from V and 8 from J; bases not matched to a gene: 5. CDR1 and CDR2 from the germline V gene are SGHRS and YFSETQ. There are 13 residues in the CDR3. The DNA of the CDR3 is TGCGCCAGCAGCCTTCAGGGGGCCGATGAGCAGTTCTTC. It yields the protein CASSLQGADEQFF.

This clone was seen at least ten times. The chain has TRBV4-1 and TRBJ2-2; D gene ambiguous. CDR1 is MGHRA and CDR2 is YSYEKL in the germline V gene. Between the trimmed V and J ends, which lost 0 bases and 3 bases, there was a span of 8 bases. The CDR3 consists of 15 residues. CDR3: CASSQDSAYTGELFF. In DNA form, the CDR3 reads TGCGCCAGCAGCCAAGACTCAGCCTACACCGGGGAGCTGTTTTTT.

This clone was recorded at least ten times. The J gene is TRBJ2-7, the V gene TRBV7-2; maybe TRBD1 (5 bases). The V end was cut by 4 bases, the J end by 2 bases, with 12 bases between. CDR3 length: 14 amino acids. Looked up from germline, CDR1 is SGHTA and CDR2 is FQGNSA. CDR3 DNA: TGTGCCAGCAGCTCGGACATTATTACCTACGAGCAGTACTTC. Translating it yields CASSSDIITYEQYF.

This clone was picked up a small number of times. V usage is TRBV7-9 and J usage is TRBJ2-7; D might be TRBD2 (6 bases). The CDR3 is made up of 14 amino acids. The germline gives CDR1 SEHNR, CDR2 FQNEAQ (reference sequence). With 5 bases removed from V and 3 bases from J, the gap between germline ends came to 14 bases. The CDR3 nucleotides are TGTGCCAGCAGCCTCGCGGGACCCAGCTACGAGCAGTACTTC. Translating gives CASSLAGPSYEQYF.

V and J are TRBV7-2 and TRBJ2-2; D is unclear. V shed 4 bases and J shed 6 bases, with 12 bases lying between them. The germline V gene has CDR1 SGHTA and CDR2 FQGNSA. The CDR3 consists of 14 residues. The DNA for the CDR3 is TGTGCCAGCAGCTCCAGTGGGGTAGCCGGGGAGCTGTTTTTT. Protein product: CASSSSGVAGELFF.

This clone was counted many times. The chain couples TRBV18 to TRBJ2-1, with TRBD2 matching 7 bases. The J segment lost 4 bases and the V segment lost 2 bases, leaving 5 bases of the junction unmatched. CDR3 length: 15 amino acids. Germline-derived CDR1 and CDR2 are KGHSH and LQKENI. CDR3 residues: CASSPKRDAYNEQFF. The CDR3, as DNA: TGTGCCAGCTCACCAAAGCGGGACGCTTACAATGAGCAGTTCTTC.

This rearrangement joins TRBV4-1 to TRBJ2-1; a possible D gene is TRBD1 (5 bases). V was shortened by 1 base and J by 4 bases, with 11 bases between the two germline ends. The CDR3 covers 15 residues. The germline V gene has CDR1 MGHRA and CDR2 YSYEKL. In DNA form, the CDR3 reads TGCGCCAGCAGCCAAGTCCGGACAACATACAATGAGCAGTTCTTC. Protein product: CASSQVRTTYNEQFF.

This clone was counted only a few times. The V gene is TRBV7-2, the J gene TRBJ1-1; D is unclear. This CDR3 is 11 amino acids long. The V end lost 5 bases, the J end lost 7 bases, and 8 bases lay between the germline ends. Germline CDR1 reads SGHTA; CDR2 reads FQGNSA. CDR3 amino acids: CASSPTFEAFF. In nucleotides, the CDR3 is TGTGCCAGCAGCCCAACGTTTGAAGCTTTCTTT.

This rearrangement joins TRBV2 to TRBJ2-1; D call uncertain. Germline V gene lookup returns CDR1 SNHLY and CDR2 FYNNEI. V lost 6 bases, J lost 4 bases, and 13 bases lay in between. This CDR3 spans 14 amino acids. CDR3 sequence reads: CASSDTPNYNEQFF. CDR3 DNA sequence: TGTGCCAGCAGCGATACCCCAAATTACAATGAGCAGTTCTTC.